Below, 14 T cell receptor beta chains from the same sample are listed, as sequenced in a study of T cell repertoires in cytomegalovirus infection. Using its own MiXCR run on the reads, TCRdb lists one record per CDR3 protein. The table lists approximately 500,000 distinct CDR3 sequences, 16% of them singletons. The sequencing input was CD8+ T cells from PBMCs. The source of these receptors is a human donor in good health (CMV status not recorded). Some clones in this sample may be carry-over from other donors' samples.

The rearrangement links TRBV5-1 to TRBJ1-1, with D possibly matching TRBD1 (5 bases). From germline, CDR1 is SGHRS and CDR2 YFSETQ. V was shortened by 0 bases and J by 8 bases, with 11 bases between the two germline ends. The CDR3 sequence is 13 residues long. For the CDR3, the DNA is TGCGCCAGCAGCTTGGTCAGGGATAAGGAAGCTTTCTTT. Amino acid sequence: CASSLVRDKEAFF.

This clonotype was recorded a few times. This chain connects TRBV27 to TRBJ2-3; no clear D gene. Germline-derived CDR1 and CDR2 are MNHEY and SMNVEV (reference sequence). This CDR3 spans 13 amino acids. V shed 2 bases and J shed 3 bases, with 6 bases lying between them. The CDR3 nucleotides are TGTGCCAGCAGTTTACGGGCAACAGATACGCAGTATTTT. Amino acid sequence: CASSLRATDTQYF.

The table lists this clonotype with a few counts. The chain is built from TRBV5-1 and TRBJ2-1, with 14 bases matching TRBD2. Germline trimming cut 4 bases from V and 0 bases from J; bases unmatched to any gene: 6. There are 18 residues in the CDR3. Germline V gene data show CDR1 as SGHRS and CDR2 as YFSETQ. Here the CDR3 DNA reads TGCGCCAGCAGCCCCGGACTAGCGGGGGGTCTCTCCTACAATGAGCAGTTCTTC. This codes for CASSPGLAGGLSYNEQFF.

This clonotype was picked up a small number of times. V and J are TRBV25-1 and TRBJ2-7, with D maybe TRBD2 (5 bases). This CDR3 has 14 amino acids. Between the trimmed V and J ends, which lost 8 bases and 3 bases, there was a span of 17 bases. Germline CDR1 reads MGHDK; CDR2 reads SYGVNS. CDR3 bases: TGTGCCAGCCTGCCCGGGATCGGGGTCTACGAGCAGTACTTC. It specifies CASLPGIGVYEQYF.

This clonotype has ten or more counts. The chain carries TRBV7-9 and TRBJ2-2, with 7 bases matching TRBD1. The CDR3 is 15 residues long. CDR1 SEHNR and CDR2 FQNEAQ come from the germline V gene (reference sequence). The V segment lost 5 bases and the J segment 3 bases; nucleotides outside the gene matches: 6. The CDR3 region has the DNA TGTGCCAGCAGCGCGCGACAGGGAGACACCGGGGAGCTGTTTTTT. Amino acid sequence: CASSARQGDTGELFF.

This clonotype was counted a few times. The J gene is TRBJ2-5, the V gene TRBV15; 9 nucleotides line up with TRBD1. The CDR3 has 15 amino acids. Germline V CDR1 and CDR2: LNHNV, YYDKDF (reference sequence). V shed 5 bases, J shed 3 bases, and the junction held 7 bases outside the gene matches. CDR3 sequence (DNA): TGTGCCACCAGCCCGGGGGACAGGGAGGAAGAGACCCAGTACTTC. It specifies CATSPGDREEETQYF.

This clonotype occurred many times. The V gene is TRBV4-2, the J gene TRBJ1-1, with D unresolved. The V gene's germline CDR1 is LGHNA and CDR2 YNFKEQ. Trimming left V 4 bases short and J 0 bases short, with 9 bases between. The CDR3 is made up of 14 amino acids. The CDR3 region is CASSPPDVNTEAFF. The CDR3 DNA sequence: TGTGCCAGCAGCCCCCCGGACGTGAACACTGAAGCTTTCTTT.

This clonotype was recorded at least ten times. The chain recombines TRBV4-1 with TRBJ1-5, with D tentatively TRBD1 (5 bases). Per the germline V gene, CDR1 is MGHRA and CDR2 is YSYEKL. The CDR3 sequence is 14 residues long. V was shortened by 1 base and J by 7 bases, with 11 bases between the two germline ends. Here the CDR3 reads CASSQGGVGQPQHF. CDR3 nucleotides: TGCGCCAGCAGCCAAGGGGGGGTCGGGCAGCCCCAGCATTTT.

This clonotype was seen only a few times. The chain employs TRBV6-6 and TRBJ2-5; D is ambiguous. The CDR3 has 15 residues. CDR1 is MNHNY, CDR2 SVGAGI, per germline (reference sequence). Trimming removed 6 bases from V and 1 base from J, with 15 bases in between. In DNA, the CDR3 is TGTGCCAGCAGCCCTCCGATTCTGGGCCAAGAGACCCAGTACTTC. Translated, it gives CASSPPILGQETQYF.

This clonotype was found many times. The chain couples TRBV6-5 to TRBJ2-5; D unresolved. Trimming pared 2 bases from V and 2 bases from J, leaving 21 bases between. The CDR3 is 18 amino acids. Germline V gives CDR1 MNHEY, CDR2 SVGAGI. DNA of the CDR3: TGTGCCAGCAGTTACGGATCGGTCCCCGCGCCCCTTCAAGAGACCCAGTACTTC. Translated: CASSYGSVPAPLQETQYF.

Concerning this clonotype itself: At one end the junction does not follow the germline gene, possibly because of a read error. The chain joins TRBV6-2 or TRBV6-3 to TRBJ2-7; 9 positions agree with TRBD1. Germline CDR1 is MNHEY and CDR2 is SVGEGT. The CDR3 extends over 14 amino acids. Written as DNA, the CDR3 is TGTGCCAGCAGTCTCCGGGGACAGGGCTACGTGCAGTACTTC. It is translated as CASSLRGQGYVQYF.

This clonotype occurred a few times. The chain links TRBV2 to TRBJ1-2, with TRBD1 as a possible D gene (5 bases). Per the germline V gene, CDR1 is SNHLY and CDR2 is FYNNEI. The V end lost 6 bases, the J end lost 6 bases, and 14 bases lay between the germline ends. The CDR3 has 13 amino acids. This CDR3 is CASRLDSLNGYTF. The CDR3 DNA follows: TGTGCCAGCAGACTTGACAGTCTTAATGGCTACACCTTC.

This clonotype was counted ten times or more. This chain connects TRBV7-9 to TRBJ1-2; no clear D gene. CDR1 is SEHNR, CDR2 FQNEAQ, per germline (reference sequence). This CDR3 region has 12 residues. V lost 1 base, J lost 13 bases, and 13 bases lay in between. CDR3 nucleotides: TGTGCCAGCAGCTTAGTTTCGGCTGAGTTCACCTTC. Its translation: CASSLVSAEFTF.

This clonotype was counted ten times or more. The V call is TRBV7-9, the J call TRBJ2-2, with 9 bases lining up with TRBD2. The CDR3 has 16 amino acids. In germline, CDR1 is SEHNR, CDR2 FQNEAQ (reference sequence). V dropped 4 bases and J dropped 8; count of bases not matched to a gene: 11. The CDR3 nucleotides are TGTGCCAGCAGCTCCCCCATAGCGGGGGCACCGGGGGAGCTGTTTTTT. Translated, it gives CASSSPIAGAPGELFF. Full variable domain (rest looked up from reference TRBV7-9 and TRBJ2-2): DTGVSQNPRHKITKRGQNVTFRCDPISEHNRLYWYRQTLGQGPEFLTYFQNEAQLEKSRLLSDRFSAERPKGSFSTLEIQRTEQGDSAMYLCASSSPIAGAPGELFFGEGSRLTVL.